This T cell receptor (beta chain) was captured in a study of blood T cell repertoires in COVID-19. Trimming cost V 4 bases and J 4 bases; bases outside gene matches: 3. This CDR3 has 14 residues. The germline V gene has CDR1 SGHAT and CDR2 FQNNGV. Source study methods: It was from reference gene primer amplification that nucleated cell counts were estimated. Assay: immunoSEQ multiplex PCR; the TCRdb copy retains only in-frame clones and omits some. From that table come the V and J calls and clone size; the DNA was used to work out D and trimming. The sample has around 280,000 clones, 90% seen once. The TCR comes from a woman younger than 30 with acute COVID-19. This sequence joins TRBV11-2 and TRBJ2-1, with TRBD1 matching 8 bases. The sequenced material came from PBMCs or T cells enriched from blood (not recorded which). CDR3 nucleotides: TGTGCCAGCAGCTCGGGACAGGTATACAATGAGCAGTTCTTC. It translates to CASSSGQVYNEQFF.